This TCR beta chain was sequenced in a study of T cell clusters in autoimmune cytopenias (dated by TCRdb to between 2018 and 2021). At the level of the whole study: The median TRB sequencing depth was 50,000 to 60,000 reads per sample, and the median number of distinct TRB clonotypes was a few thousand per sample. In autoimmune cytopenia patients, peripheral blood TRB and IGH repertoires were sequenced during active disease and over treatment follow-up, together with healthy, CLL and autoimmune hepatitis controls. The study aimed to test whether autoimmune cytopenia patients carry a disease-specific immune repertoire signature usable as a blood-based biomarker.

Per sample, around 230 ng of peripheral blood genomic DNA, some 40,000 genome equivalents, was used for TRB amplification. No count is recorded, but by frequency this clonotype is medium-sized (0.01 to 0.1%). Its cognate antigen has yet to be identified. What the work shows at the level of the full study, not this receptor alone: Healthy donors showed approximately 3-fold more exclusive TRB clusters than active autoimmune hepatitis patients, consistent with an autoimmunity-wide signature. TRB repertoire shifts, with less even repertoires observed in secondary cytopenia and CLL, were mostly attributed to lymphoma bias rather than autoimmunity. The T cell clusters were defined in silico only, and their functional role remained to be validated experimentally. In the comparison of secondary cytopenia with CLL, no cluster-lack signature showed up, apparently because the dominant lymphoma-associated repertoire masked the signature. GLIPH results suggested that primary autoimmune cytopenia patients were missing physiological T cell clusters, with over 45 clusters found only in healthy donors compared with 15 to 20 found only in patients.

The CDR3 goes from the cysteine to the phenylalanine over 12 residues. No DNA is listed. The CDR1 and CDR2 encoded by the germline V gene (reference sequence) are DFQATT and SNEGSKA. Multiplex PCR with a touch-down protocol amplified TRB rearrangements, with the TRB-A and TRB-B primer pools combined in a single tube. Two consecutive PCR reactions with Phusion HS II polymerase added Illumina adapters and sample indices to the amplicons. Amplicons were gel-purified with the NucleoSpin Gel and PCR Clean-up kit, then quantified by Qubit and quality-checked on an Agilent 2100 Bioanalyzer. Sequencing of the libraries was performed on an Illumina MiSeq with 600-cycle, single-indexed, paired-end runs. The original pipeline was this. MiXCR version 2.1.12, together with the default MiXCR reference library, was used to align and assemble the TRB reads. Each unique CDR3 nucleotide sequence defined a clone, and only productive sequences with at least two reads were analysed. Alpha-parameterized diversity profiles (alpha 0 to 5), including the Shannon (alpha 1) and Simpson (alpha 2) indices, were computed with an R script to assess repertoire diversity. The tcR package was used to compute combinatorial TRB VJ usage, which was then compared between cohorts by principal component analysis with ade4. TCRbeta CDR3s were clustered with GLIPH on cohort pairs matched by age and read depth, and cluster frequencies were compared by Wilcoxon test. The reads went through TCRdb reprocessing, and each CDR3 protein sequence gets one entry with no DNA. TCRdb assigned the V and J calls; the authors' analysis was not used. The sample's table lists a count of around 8,000 distinct CDR3 sequences. 31% of the sample is in the top ten clones.

This same sample was also taken into another study, of T cell repertoires in aging, cancer and after chemotherapy. In that second paper, the authors write: The donors fell into six age groups ranging from 30 or younger to 70 or older, and each group had at least three individuals. Paired pre- and post-chemotherapy samples in the hematological group came from chronic lymphocytic leukemia patients treated with fludarabine- or bendamustine-based regimens. The complete dataset included about 8.8 million TCR reads. Untreated patients with hematological or solid cancers showed significantly lower blood TCR diversity and higher clonality than age-matched healthy donors. Declining TCR diversity with age in healthy donors was mainly explained by loss of richness; in cancer patients, loss of evenness also contributed. An increase in median generation probability over the chemotherapy interval was observed in both cancer cohorts, suggesting that the repertoire was reconstituted through rebound thymic output. The authors noted that the repertoire data do not allow conclusions about immunological memory after chemotherapy. Lymphoid organ infiltration was present in hematological cancer patients, and this infiltration may itself impair thymic emigration or peripheral T cell expansion. To examine immunoaging and T cell reconstitution after chemotherapy, the study profiled TCR beta repertoires in peripheral blood from healthy donors and cancer patients. A cohort of 220 or so cancer patients (more than 90 with hematological and some 120 with solid cancers) was assembled, and fewer than 100 healthy donors were included as a reference group. Processing of the TRB sequences was carried out with MiXCR versions 2.12 and 3.0.5. Repertoire metrics included Shannon diversity, evenness, clonality (one minus evenness), and alpha-parameterized diversity profiles from alpha 0 to 5. Generation probabilities of clones in paired pre- and post-chemotherapy samples were computed with the IGoR algorithm.

Specimen: peripheral blood. The rearranged segments are TRBV20-1 and TRBJ2-2. The clonotype was recovered from a human donor with an autoimmune cytopenia or autoimmune hepatitis (not recorded which). The CDR3 region reads CSASKGTGELFF.